What follows describes a single TCR beta chain. The antigen is undetermined. PCR amplification relied on 60 Vbeta primers (plus 13 Jbeta primers). Clones were sequenced by immunoSEQ multiplex PCR, and TCRdb holds only the in-frame ones, with some missing. Among 140,000 to 150,000 clones listed, roughly 70% were seen once. Healthy bone marrow donors formed the donor group. At collection, donors were nominally healthy, but unrecorded immune exposures were probable. This specimen comes from a study of cytomegalovirus exposure and HLA in healthy donors. Whole-study results and caveats: The study reported that TCR beta sequences accurately predicted HLA-A and HLA-B alleles in most subjects. In a later analysis, TCR beta V- and J-gene trimming showed a link to a missense DCLRE1C variant.

The CDR3 is 16 amino acids. Germline V gene data show CDR1 as SGHAT and CDR2 as FQNNGV. V was clipped by 5 bases and J by 0 bases; unmatched bases: 9. The chain has TRBV11-2 and TRBJ1-1; TRBD1 aligns across 7 bases. The sequenced sample consisted of PBMCs. The origin of this receptor is a man aged 25-40 years in good health and CMV-seronegative. The CDR3 is CASSPRQGSMNTEAFF. The CDR3 DNA follows: TGTGCCAGCAGCCCCCGACAGGGCAGCATGAACACTGAAGCTTTCTTT.